A single sample is the source of the 14 T cell receptor beta chains below, sequenced in a study of blood T cells in healthy people across ages. Through a sample-barcoded 5' primer and a J-beta primer mix, a second PCR was run for about 6 to 12 cycles. One entry per CDR3 protein results from TCRdb running MiXCR on the 5' RACE reads. The sample lists about 640,000 distinct CDR3 sequences; under 70% were seen once. Sequenced input: blood. The receptors shown here come from a man aged 55 to 70 in good health.

The chain is built from TRBV7-2 and TRBJ2-3; no clear D. The CDR3 extends over 15 amino acids. V shed 5 bases and J shed 4 bases, with 16 bases lying between them. Germline V gene sequence: CDR1 SGHTA, CDR2 FQGNSA. The CDR3 sequence: CASSREGTKADTQYF. In nucleotides, the CDR3 is TGTGCCAGCAGCCGAGAAGGCACCAAGGCAGATACGCAGTATTTT. Full variable domain (remainder filled in from reference TRBV7-2 and TRBJ2-3): GAGVSQSPSNKVTEKGKDVELRCDPISGHTALYWYRQSLGQGLEFLIYFQGNSAPDKSGLPSDRFSAERTGGSVSTLTIQRTQQEDSAVYLCASSREGTKADTQYFGPGTRLTVL.

The chain recombines TRBV20-1 with TRBJ2-3, with 7 bases identical to TRBD2. V lost 5 bases to trimming and J lost 6 bases; unmatched junction nucleotides: 14. CDR1 DFQATT and CDR2 SNEGSKA come from the germline V gene (reference sequence). The CDR3 is made up of 15 amino acids. The CDR3 bases are TGCAGTGCTTCGAAAACGGGGGGACCCCGGGATACGCAGTATTTT. It translates to CSASKTGGPRDTQYF.

This chain connects TRBV6-5 to TRBJ2-3, with D perhaps TRBD1 or TRBD2 (5 bases each). Trimming left V 2 bases short and J 1 base short, with 10 bases between. This CDR3 contains 15 residues. CDR1 and CDR2 (germline): MNHEY, SVGAGI. The CDR3: CASSYPGQGTDTQYF. CDR3 DNA: TGTGCCAGCAGTTACCCGGGGCAGGGCACAGATACGCAGTATTTT.

The chain couples TRBV7-2 to TRBJ2-7; the D call may be TRBD1 or TRBD2 (5 bases each). The V and J ends lost 5 bases and 3 bases respectively, with 17 bases between them. Germline CDR1 and CDR2: SGHTA and FQGNSA. This CDR3 spans 15 amino acids. CDR3 in DNA: TGTGCCAGCAGCCTAGACAAGGGGAGTTTCTACGAGCAGTACTTC. Its translation: CASSLDKGSFYEQYF.

The chain combines TRBV20-1 with TRBJ2-6, with D tentatively TRBD1 (5 bases). V dropped 1 base and J dropped 13 bases, with 17 bases sitting between them. The germline V gene encodes CDR1 DFQATT and CDR2 SNEGSKA (reference sequence). The CDR3 covers 14 residues. The CDR3 coding sequence is TGCAGTGCTAGAGTCGACAGTTCCTCTCATGTCCTGACTTTC. Translated, it gives CSARVDSSSHVLTF.

The chain is built from TRBV6-1 and TRBJ1-2; TRBD1 agrees at 9 bases. V shed 7 bases, J shed 12 bases, and the junction held 15 bases outside the gene matches. This CDR3 is 14 amino acids long. Germline V gives CDR1 MNHNS, CDR2 SASEGT. CDR3 coding DNA: TGTGCCAGCAACCCAGGGACAGGGCGGTCGTACAACACCTTC. It is translated as CASNPGTGRSYNTF.

The chain is built from TRBV2 and TRBJ2-1; tentatively, D is TRBD1 (6 bases). Germline V gene lookup returns CDR1 SNHLY and CDR2 FYNNEI. The CDR3 consists of 13 residues. Between the trimmed V and J ends, which lost 8 bases and 10 bases, there was a span of 18 bases. The CDR3: CASHGTTGGEQFF. Written as DNA, the CDR3 is TGTGCCAGCCATGGGACAACTGGGGGAGAGCAGTTCTTC.

The chain links TRBV7-2 to TRBJ1-2; 7 bases are a match to TRBD1. Germline trimming cut 5 bases from V and 12 bases from J; bases unmatched to any gene: 6. CDR3 size: 11 residues. CDR1 and CDR2 from the germline V gene are SGHTA and FQGNSA. The CDR3 sequence is CASSPLTGNTF. Here the CDR3 DNA reads TGTGCCAGCAGCCCCTTGACAGGGAACACCTTC.

This clonotype occurred a few times. J is TRBJ2-1 and V is TRBV7-4; the match to TRBD2 covers 16 bases. The germline gives CDR1 SGHVT, CDR2 SQSDAQ. Trimming removed 3 bases from V and 5 bases from J; junction bases left unmatched: 7. The CDR3 is 18 amino acids. In DNA, the CDR3 is TGTGCCAGCAGCTTGGGACTAGCGGGGGGGCCTGTGGACAATGAGCAGTTCTTC. Translating gives CASSLGLAGGPVDNEQFF.

The V and J genes are TRBV9 and TRBJ1-1; no reliable D call. The CDR3 runs to 17 residues. Germline CDR1 reads SGDLS; CDR2 reads YYNGEE. V gave up 0 bases and J gave up 0 bases, with 15 bases separating them. CDR3 DNA: TGTGCCAGCAGCGTAGCTGAGAAGATCGTGCTGAACACTGAAGCTTTCTTT. It translates to CASSVAEKIVLNTEAFF. Full variable domain (outside the CDR3, taken from reference TRBV9 and TRBJ1-1): DSGVTQTPKHLITATGQRVTLRCSPRSGDLSVYWYQQSLDQGLQFLIQYYNGEERAKGNILERFSAQQFPDLHSELNLSSLELGDSALYFCASSVAEKIVLNTEAFFGQGTRLTVV.

The V gene is TRBV7-8, the J gene TRBJ1-5; a possible D gene is TRBD1 (5 bases). The germline CDR1 and CDR2 sequences are SGHVS and FQNEAQ. Trimming left V 3 bases short and J 3 bases short, with 15 bases between. The CDR3 consists of 16 residues. The CDR3 DNA sequence: TGTGCCAGCAGCTTTTCGGGGCGAAGTATCAATCAGCCCCAGCATTTT. Translating gives CASSFSGRSINQPQHF.

The J gene is TRBJ1-1, the V gene TRBV5-1; the match to TRBD1 covers 10 bases. This CDR3 is 15 amino acids long. The germline CDR1 and CDR2 sequences are SGHRS and YFSETQ. The ends lost 4 bases at V and 1 base at J; junction bases unmatched: 4. In nucleotides, the CDR3 is TGCGCCAGCAGCACAGGGGACAGGGGGAACACTGAAGCTTTCTTT. Translation gives CASSTGDRGNTEAFF.

The rearrangement uses TRBV18 and TRBJ2-5; a possible D gene is TRBD1 (6 bases). V was pared by 3 bases and J by 5 bases, with 13 bases between. CDR3 length: 14 amino acids. Germline V gives CDR1 KGHSH, CDR2 LQKENI. The CDR3 here is CASSPTGYTETQYF. The CDR3 DNA is TGTGCCAGCTCACCCACAGGGTACACGGAGACCCAGTACTTC.

V is TRBV20-1 and J is TRBJ1-2, with no clear D. The germline V gene encodes CDR1 DFQATT and CDR2 SNEGSKA (reference sequence). CDR3 length: 10 residues. The V and J ends lost 3 bases and 7 bases respectively, with 6 bases between them. In DNA form, the CDR3 reads TGCAGTGCTAGCAGTACTGGCTACACCTTC. It is translated as CSASSTGYTF.